This entry lists 31 T cell receptor beta chains sequenced from one sample in a study of T cells after yellow fever vaccination. TCRdb independently ran MiXCR on the 5' RACE reads; one entry per CDR3 protein. The sample consists of roughly 340,000 distinct CDR3 sequences, about 9.5% of them appearing once. Sequenced material: PBMCs, taken on the day of the first yellow fever vaccination. The receptors stem from a man aged 18 to 29 who received the YFV17D yellow fever vaccine.

This clonotype occurred a few times. V and J are TRBV7-2 and TRBJ2-3; the D gene is possibly TRBD2 (5 bases). In germline, CDR1 is SGHTA, CDR2 FQGNSA. Trimming cost V 2 bases and J 5 bases, with 8 bases left between them. The CDR3 totals 13 residues. The CDR3 protein is CASSLRRGDTQYF. In nucleotides, the CDR3 is TGTGCCAGCAGCTTAAGACGGGGAGATACGCAGTATTTT.

This clonotype was recorded a few times. The J gene is TRBJ1-1, the V gene TRBV7-9; D not resolved. CDR1 is SEHNR and CDR2 is FQNEAQ in the germline V gene (reference sequence). Trimming left V 1 base short and J 2 bases short, with 17 bases between. There are 17 residues in the CDR3. The CDR3 is CASSLGPAGVVNTEAFF. In nucleotides, the CDR3 is TGTGCCAGCAGCTTAGGACCGGCAGGAGTAGTAAACACTGAAGCTTTCTTT. Full variable domain (missing parts from reference TRBV7-9 and TRBJ1-1): DTGVSQNPRHKITKRGQNVTFRCDPISEHNRLYWYRQTLGQGPEFLTYFQNEAQLEKSRLLSDRFSAERPKGSFSTLEIQRTEQGDSAMYLCASSLGPAGVVNTEAFFGQGTRLTVV.

The chain uses TRBV14 and TRBJ2-5; D is perhaps TRBD1 (6 bases). The CDR3 extends over 15 amino acids. Trimming cost V 5 bases and J 3 bases, with 16 bases left between them. CDR1 is SGHDN and CDR2 is FVKESK in the germline V gene. The chain's CDR3 is CASSFRTAAEETQYF. Written as DNA, the CDR3 is TGTGCCAGCAGCTTTCGGACAGCAGCAGAAGAGACCCAGTACTTC.

This clonotype was detected only a few times. The rearrangement joins TRBV29-1 to TRBJ1-6, with 7 bases matching TRBD1. Germline CDR1 and CDR2: SQVTM and ANQGSEA. The V segment lost 5 bases and the J segment 4 bases; nucleotides outside the gene matches: 5. The CDR3 covers 14 residues. The CDR3 loop is CSVNTGDYNSPLHF. DNA for the CDR3: TGCAGCGTTAATACAGGGGATTATAATTCACCCCTCCACTTT.

This clonotype was detected only a few times. The J gene is TRBJ2-2, the V gene TRBV9; the match to TRBD2 covers 7 bases. Germline lookup yields CDR1 SGDLS and CDR2 YYNGEE. The V and J ends lost 7 bases and 3 bases, in that order; junction bases with no gene match: 6. The CDR3 runs to 14 residues. The DNA for the CDR3 is TGTGCCAGCTCAACACGGGGGGACACCGGGGAGCTGTTTTTT. Translation: CASSTRGDTGELFF.

The rearrangement joins TRBV24-1 to TRBJ2-3, with 10 bases fitting TRBD1. Germline V gives CDR1 KGHDR, CDR2 SFDVKD. The CDR3 totals 15 residues. Trimming removed 5 bases from V and 6 bases from J; junction bases left unmatched: 7. The chain's CDR3 is CATSVGQGFSDTQYF. CDR3 sequence (DNA): TGTGCCACCAGTGTGGGACAGGGGTTCAGTGATACGCAGTATTTT.

This sequence joins TRBV6-5 and TRBJ1-1; possibly TRBD1 for D (6 bases). Deletions cut 0 bases from V and 1 base from J, with 9 bases between. The CDR3 covers 15 residues. From germline, CDR1 is MNHEY and CDR2 SVGAGI. This CDR3 reads CASSYSPGANTEAFF. The DNA for the CDR3 is TGTGCCAGCAGTTACTCCCCAGGGGCGAACACTGAAGCTTTCTTT.

This clonotype was detected a few times. J is TRBJ2-7 and V is TRBV5-1; D remains ambiguous. Germline values: CDR1 SGHRS, CDR2 YFSETQ. This CDR3 region has 13 residues. V lost 0 bases and J lost 5, with 9 bases in between. Here the CDR3 DNA reads TGCGCCAGCAGCTTGGGGCAGCGCGACGAGCAGTACGTC. Translating it yields CASSLGQRDEQYV.

This clonotype has a handful of counts. This chain links TRBV5-1 with TRBJ1-2, with D unclear. The germline V gene has CDR1 SGHRS and CDR2 YFSETQ. The V end was cut by 2 bases, the J end by 4 bases, with 9 bases between. The CDR3 spans 13 residues. The CDR3 loop reads CASSLGSRYGYTF. The CDR3 DNA reads TGCGCCAGCAGCTTAGGCAGCCGCTATGGCTACACCTTC.

This clonotype was seen more than once but under ten times. The chain joins TRBV30 to TRBJ2-1; no clear D gene. CDR1 is GTSNPN and CDR2 is SVGIG in the germline V gene (reference sequence). V was pared by 5 bases and J by 7 bases, with 9 bases between. The CDR3 is 11 residues long. For the CDR3, the DNA is TGTGCCTGGGGCCTGGGGAATGAGCAGTTCTTC. Amino acids: CAWGLGNEQFF. Variable domain in full (rest from reference TRBV30 and TRBJ2-1): SQTIHQWPATLVQPVGSPLSLECTVEGTSNPNLYWYRQAAGRGLQLLFYSVGIGQISSEVPQNLSASRPQDRQFILSSKKLLLSDSGFYLCAWGLGNEQFFGPGTRLTVL.

This clonotype was observed a few times. The V and J genes are TRBV5-1 and TRBJ1-4; 8 nucleotides agree with TRBD1. After removal of 0 bases from V and 7 bases from J, the junction contained 8 bases not matched to a gene. This CDR3 contains 16 residues. Germline V CDR1 and CDR2: SGHRS, YFSETQ. CDR3 loop: CASSLARRGRIEKLFF. Here the CDR3 DNA reads TGCGCCAGCAGCTTGGCCCGCAGGGGGCGAATTGAAAAACTGTTTTTT.

The chain carries TRBV5-4 and TRBJ2-1, with D unclear. The V end lost 6 bases, the J end lost 6 bases, and 19 bases lay between the germline ends. Germline V gene sequence: CDR1 SGHNT, CDR2 YYREEE (reference sequence). CDR3 length equals 15 residues. The CDR3 nucleotides are TGTGCCAGCACTCCTACTGTCTTGGGTGGCAATGAGCAGTTCTTC. It specifies CASTPTVLGGNEQFF.

This clonotype has just a few counts. This chain connects TRBV12-3 or TRBV12-4 to TRBJ1-2, with 7 bases lining up with TRBD1. V lost 6 bases and J lost 8; bases outside the gene matches: 6. The CDR3 runs 12 residues. In DNA form, the CDR3 reads TGTGCCAGCAGGCAAACAGGGGAGGGCTACACCTTC. This encodes CASRQTGEGYTF.

This clonotype was seen repeatedly, ten times or more. The chain links TRBV4-1 to TRBJ2-3; TRBD2 agrees at 12 bases. Per germline, CDR1 MGHRA and CDR2 YSYEKL. V trimming: 4 bases; J trimming: 0 bases; junction bases outside the gene matches: 8. This CDR3 has 18 amino acids. CDR3 DNA sequence: TGCGCCAGCAGCCCCAGGACTAGCGGGGACTCTAGCACAGATACGCAGTATTTT. Amino acid sequence: CASSPRTSGDSSTDTQYF.

This clonotype has only a few counts. The V and J genes are TRBV18 and TRBJ2-3; maybe TRBD1 (5 bases). CDR3 length equals 15 residues. Looked up from germline, CDR1 is KGHSH and CDR2 is LQKENI. Deletions cut 3 bases from V and 1 base from J, with 11 bases between. CDR3 sequence (DNA): TGTGCCAGCTCACCTACGACAGATCGCACAGATACGCAGTATTTT. Protein: CASSPTTDRTDTQYF.

This clonotype came up a few times. The chain couples TRBV6-2 or TRBV6-3 to TRBJ1-1, with no clear D. The CDR3 has 16 residues. V was pared by 4 bases and J by 1 base, with 16 bases between. CDR1 and CDR2 from the germline V gene are MNHEY and SVGEGT. CDR3 DNA sequence: TGTGCCAGCAGTTCCCACGTCGCGGAAGGGAACACTGAAGCTTTCTTT. This codes for CASSSHVAEGNTEAFF.

The sample holds a few counts of this clonotype. The chain employs TRBV6-5 and TRBJ1-2; 8 bases are shared with TRBD1. The CDR3 contains 15 residues. Germline CDR1 and CDR2: MNHEY and SVGAGI. Losses at the gene ends were 0 bases for V and 2 bases for J; bases not matched to a gene: 2. The CDR3 coding sequence is TGTGCCAGCAGTTACTCCCGGACAGGGAACTATGGCTACACCTTC. It encodes CASSYSRTGNYGYTF.

This clonotype has just a few counts. This sequence joins TRBV24-1 and TRBJ2-2, with D unresolved. The CDR3 has 17 amino acids. Germline V gene lookup returns CDR1 KGHDR and CDR2 SFDVKD. The germline V and J ends were trimmed by 4 bases and 5 bases, with 19 bases remaining between them. The CDR3 DNA reads TGTGCCACCAGTGACACGACGGAAGCGATAATTACCGGGGAGCTGTTTTTT. It yields the protein CATSDTTEAIITGELFF.

This chain joins TRBV20-1 and TRBJ1-3; the D is unclear. Between the trimmed V and J ends, which lost 6 bases and 4 bases, there was a span of 22 bases. This CDR3 has 16 residues. Germline values: CDR1 DFQATT, CDR2 SNEGSKA (reference sequence). DNA for the CDR3: TGCAGTGCGTTCCACCCCGGTCGACTCTCCGGAAACACCATATATTTT. It translates to CSAFHPGRLSGNTIYF.

The V call is TRBV2, the J call TRBJ2-3; unclear D gene. The germline V gene encodes CDR1 SNHLY and CDR2 FYNNEI. The CDR3 length is 11 residues. The V gene lost 2 bases and the J gene lost 5 bases, with 2 bases spanning the gap. CDR3 residues: CASSEKDTQYF. CDR3 bases: TGTGCCAGCAGTGAAAAAGATACGCAGTATTTT.

This clonotype turned up a few times. The chain is built from TRBV4-1 and TRBJ2-3; 8 bases agree with TRBD2. The CDR3 extends over 13 amino acids. Germline lookup yields CDR1 MGHRA and CDR2 YSYEKL. The trim removed 2 bases at V and 8 bases at J, leaving 3 bases unmatched. Here the CDR3 reads CASSQTGGGTQYF. CDR3 DNA: TGCGCCAGCAGCCAAACCGGGGGGGGTACGCAGTATTTT.

The sample holds a few counts of this clonotype. The genes are TRBV20-1 and TRBJ2-1; the match to TRBD1 covers 9 bases. The CDR3 sequence is 13 residues long. In germline, CDR1 is DFQATT, CDR2 SNEGSKA (reference sequence). V dropped 3 bases and J dropped 8; count of bases not matched to a gene: 5. The CDR3 loop is CSASRTGVDEQFF. DNA of the CDR3: TGCAGTGCTAGCCGGACAGGGGTCGATGAGCAGTTCTTC.

This sequence joins TRBV11-1 and TRBJ2-7; maybe TRBD1 (6 bases). V lost 5 bases to trimming and J lost 3 bases, with 11 bases between them. The CDR3 totals 13 residues. Per the germline V gene, CDR1 is SGHAT and CDR2 is FQDESV (reference sequence). The CDR3 region is CASSDGQFYEQYF. The CDR3 region has the DNA TGTGCCAGCAGCGATGGACAGTTCTACGAGCAGTACTTC.

This clonotype was counted between two and nine times. The chain is built from TRBV4-3 and TRBJ1-5, with a weak D call TRBD1 (6 bases). Germline V gene data show CDR1 as LGHNA and CDR2 as YSLEER. V lost 0 bases and J lost 7, with 16 bases in between. The CDR3 runs 16 residues. The CDR3 region has the DNA TGCGCCAGCAGCCAAGAATATACACAGGGCCGGCAGCCCCAGCATTTT. It encodes CASSQEYTQGRQPQHF.

The table lists this clonotype with many counts. The V call is TRBV3-1, the J call TRBJ2-2, with D uncertain. Germline V gene sequence: CDR1 LGHDT, CDR2 YNNKEL (reference sequence). This CDR3 spans 14 amino acids. The V gene lost 5 bases and the J gene lost 0 bases, with 7 bases spanning the gap. Written as DNA, the CDR3 is TGTGCCAGCAGCTTGGTCGCGAACACCGGGGAGCTGTTTTTT. Encoded protein: CASSLVANTGELFF.

The chain recombines TRBV6-2 or TRBV6-3 with TRBJ2-1, with 11 positions matching TRBD2. Germline V gene sequence: CDR1 MNHEY, CDR2 SVGEGT. The V segment lost 2 bases and the J segment 7 bases; nucleotides outside the gene matches: 7. This CDR3 has 16 amino acids. CDR3 in DNA: TGTGCCAGCAGTTACGTAGTAGCGGGGGGGCGAAATGAGCAGTTCTTC. Protein sequence: CASSYVVAGGRNEQFF.

Only one count was recorded for this clonotype. The chain is built from TRBV10-3 and TRBJ1-2; D ambiguous. V lost 7 bases and J 3 bases, leaving 9 bases between the germline ends. This CDR3 is built from 12 residues. Germline V gene data show CDR1 as ENHRY and CDR2 as SYGVKD. Written as DNA, the CDR3 is TGTGCCATCACGGACGGCGACTATGGCTACACCTTC. Translated, it gives CAITDGDYGYTF.

This clonotype was detected a few times. This chain joins TRBV7-2 and TRBJ2-1; TRBD2 matches 10 bases. This CDR3 comprises 15 residues. The germline gives CDR1 SGHTA, CDR2 FQGNSA. After removal of 7 bases from V and 10 bases from J, the junction contained 13 bases not matched to a gene. CDR3 sequence: CASILAGAKVGEQFF. DNA of the CDR3: TGTGCCAGCATTCTAGCGGGGGCAAAGGTAGGCGAGCAGTTCTTC. The entire variable domain, with the rest obtained from reference TRBV7-2 and TRBJ2-1, is as follows: GAGVSQSPSNKVTEKGKDVELRCDPISGHTALYWYRQSLGQGLEFLIYFQGNSAPDKSGLPSDRFSAERTGGSVSTLTIQRTQQEDSAVYLCASILAGAKVGEQFFGPGTRLTVL.

This clonotype was found a few times. The chain is built from TRBV5-4 and TRBJ1-6, with D unresolved. V lost 1 base to trimming and J lost 0 bases, with 11 bases between them. CDR1 SGHNT and CDR2 YYREEE come from the germline V gene (reference sequence). The CDR3 loop spans 17 amino acids. The CDR3 bases are TGTGCCAGCAGCTTGTTCAAAGGTCGCTCCTATAATTCACCCCTCCACTTT. It translates to CASSLFKGRSYNSPLHF.

This clonotype was seen only a few times. The chain is built from TRBV7-2 and TRBJ2-7, with 9 bases that match TRBD2. The CDR3 runs to 16 residues. The trim removed 5 bases at V and 6 bases at J, leaving 14 bases unmatched. Germline CDR1 reads SGHTA; CDR2 reads FQGNSA. The CDR3 DNA reads TGTGCCAGCAGCCCGTCTGGTCGCGGGGGGGCTTCCGAGCAGTACTTC. This translates into CASSPSGRGGASEQYF. Looking up the rest from reference TRBV7-2 and TRBJ2-7 gives the full variable domain: GAGVSQSPSNKVTEKGKDVELRCDPISGHTALYWYRQSLGQGLEFLIYFQGNSAPDKSGLPSDRFSAERTGGSVSTLTIQRTQQEDSAVYLCASSPSGRGGASEQYFGPGTRLTVT.

This clonotype was seen many times. This chain joins TRBV7-2 and TRBJ1-1, with 7 bases identical to TRBD1. Unmatched junction bases numbered 11, after V lost 6 bases and J lost 7 bases. The CDR3 runs to 14 residues. Looked up from germline, CDR1 is SGHTA and CDR2 is FQGNSA. The CDR3 loop is CASRPDPDRVEAFF. In DNA form, the CDR3 reads TGTGCCAGCAGACCCGACCCAGACAGGGTTGAAGCTTTCTTT.